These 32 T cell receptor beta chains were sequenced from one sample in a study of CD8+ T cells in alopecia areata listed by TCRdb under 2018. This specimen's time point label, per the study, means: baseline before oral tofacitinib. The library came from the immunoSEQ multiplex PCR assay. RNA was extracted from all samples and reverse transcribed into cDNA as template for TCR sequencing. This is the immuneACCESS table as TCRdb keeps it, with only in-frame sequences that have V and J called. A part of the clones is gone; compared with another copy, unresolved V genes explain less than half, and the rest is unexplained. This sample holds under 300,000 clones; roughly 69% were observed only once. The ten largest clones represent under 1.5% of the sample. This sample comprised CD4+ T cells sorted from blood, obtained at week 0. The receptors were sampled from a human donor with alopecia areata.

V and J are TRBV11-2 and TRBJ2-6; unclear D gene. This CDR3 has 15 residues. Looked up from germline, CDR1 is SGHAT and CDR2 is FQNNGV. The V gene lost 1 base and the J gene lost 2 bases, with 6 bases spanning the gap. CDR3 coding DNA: TGTGCCAGCAGCTTAGGTGTCCCTGGGGCCAACGTCCTGACTTTC. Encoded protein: CASSLGVPGANVLTF.

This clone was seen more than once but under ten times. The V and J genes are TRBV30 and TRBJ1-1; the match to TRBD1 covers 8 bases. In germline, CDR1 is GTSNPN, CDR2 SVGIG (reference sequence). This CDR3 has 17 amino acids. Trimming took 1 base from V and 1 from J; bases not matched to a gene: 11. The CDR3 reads CAWSGRWTGRPNTEAFF. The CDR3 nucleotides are TGTGCCTGGAGTGGGAGGTGGACAGGGCGCCCGAACACTGAAGCTTTCTTT.

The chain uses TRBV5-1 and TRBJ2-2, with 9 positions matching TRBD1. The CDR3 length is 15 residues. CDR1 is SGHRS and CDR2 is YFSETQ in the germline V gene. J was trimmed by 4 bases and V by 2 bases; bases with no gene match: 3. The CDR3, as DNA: TGCGCCAGCAGCTTCGGGACAGGGAGCACCGGGGAGCTGTTTTTT. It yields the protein CASSFGTGSTGELFF.

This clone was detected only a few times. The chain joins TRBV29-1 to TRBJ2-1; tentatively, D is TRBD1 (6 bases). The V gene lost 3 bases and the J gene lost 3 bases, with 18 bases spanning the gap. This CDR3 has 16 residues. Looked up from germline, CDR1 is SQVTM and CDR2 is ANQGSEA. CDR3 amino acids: CSVEGYPGHYYNEQFF. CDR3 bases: TGCAGCGTTGAGGGTTACCCGGGACACTACTACAATGAGCAGTTCTTC.

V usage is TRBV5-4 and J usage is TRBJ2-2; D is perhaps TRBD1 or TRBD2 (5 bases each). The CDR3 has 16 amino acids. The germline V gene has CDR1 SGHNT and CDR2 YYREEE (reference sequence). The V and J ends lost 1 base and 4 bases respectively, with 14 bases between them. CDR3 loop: CASSLSGDASTGELFF. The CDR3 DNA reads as TGTGCCAGCAGCTTGTCCGGGGACGCGAGCACCGGGGAGCTGTTTTTT.

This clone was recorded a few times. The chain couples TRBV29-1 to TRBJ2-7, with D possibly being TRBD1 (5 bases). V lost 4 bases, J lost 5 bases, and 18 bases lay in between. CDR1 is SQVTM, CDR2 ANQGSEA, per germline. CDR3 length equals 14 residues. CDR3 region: CSVGVVPGSHEQYF. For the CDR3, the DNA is TGCAGCGTTGGGGTTGTGCCAGGGTCCCACGAGCAGTACTTC.

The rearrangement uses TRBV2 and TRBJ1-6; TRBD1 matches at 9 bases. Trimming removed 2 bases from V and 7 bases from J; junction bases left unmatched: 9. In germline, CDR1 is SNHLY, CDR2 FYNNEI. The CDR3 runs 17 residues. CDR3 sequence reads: CASSETPQGAKNSPLHF. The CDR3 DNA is TGTGCCAGCAGTGAAACCCCACAGGGGGCGAAGAATTCACCCCTCCACTTT.

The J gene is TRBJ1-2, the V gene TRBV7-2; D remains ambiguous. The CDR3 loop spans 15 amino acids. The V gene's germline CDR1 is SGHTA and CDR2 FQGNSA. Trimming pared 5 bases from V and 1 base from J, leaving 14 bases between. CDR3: CASSPSFSVNYGYTF. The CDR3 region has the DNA TGTGCCAGCAGCCCATCATTCAGCGTTAACTATGGCTACACCTTC.

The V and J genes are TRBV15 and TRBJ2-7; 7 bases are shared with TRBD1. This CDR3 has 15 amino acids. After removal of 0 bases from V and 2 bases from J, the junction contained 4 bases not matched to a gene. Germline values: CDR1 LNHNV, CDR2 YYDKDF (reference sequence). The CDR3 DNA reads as TGTGCCACCAGCAGAGATCCAGGACAGGCCTACGAGCAGTACTTC. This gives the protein CATSRDPGQAYEQYF.

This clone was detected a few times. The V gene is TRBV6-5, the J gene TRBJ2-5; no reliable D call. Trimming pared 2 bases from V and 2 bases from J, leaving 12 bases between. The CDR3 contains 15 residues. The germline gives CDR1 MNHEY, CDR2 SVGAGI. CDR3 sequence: CASSYGVVNQETQYF. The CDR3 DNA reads TGTGCCAGCAGTTACGGAGTAGTTAATCAAGAGACCCAGTACTTC.

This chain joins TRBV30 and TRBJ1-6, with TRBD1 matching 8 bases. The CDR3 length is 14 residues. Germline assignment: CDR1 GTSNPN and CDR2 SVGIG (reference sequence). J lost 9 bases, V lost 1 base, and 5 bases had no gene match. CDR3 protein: CAWSENRGFSPLHF. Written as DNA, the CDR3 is TGTGCCTGGAGTGAAAACAGGGGGTTTTCACCCCTCCACTTT. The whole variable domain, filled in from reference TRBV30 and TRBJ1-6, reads SQTIHQWPATLVQPVGSPLSLECTVEGTSNPNLYWYRQAAGRGLQLLFYSVGIGQISSEVPQNLSASRPQDRQFILSSKKLLLSDSGFYLCAWSENRGFSPLHFGNGTRLTVT.

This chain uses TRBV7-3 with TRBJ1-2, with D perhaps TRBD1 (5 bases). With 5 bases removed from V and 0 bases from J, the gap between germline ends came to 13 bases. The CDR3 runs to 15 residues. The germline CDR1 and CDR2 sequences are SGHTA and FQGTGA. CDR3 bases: TGTGCCAGCAGCCCCGGCGGGGGACCTAACTATGGCTACACCTTC. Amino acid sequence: CASSPGGGPNYGYTF.

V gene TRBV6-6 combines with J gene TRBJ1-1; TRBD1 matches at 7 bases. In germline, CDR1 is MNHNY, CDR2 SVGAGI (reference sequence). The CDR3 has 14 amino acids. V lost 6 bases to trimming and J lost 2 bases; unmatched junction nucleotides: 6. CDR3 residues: CASSRDSGNTEAFF. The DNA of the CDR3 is TGTGCCAGCAGCAGGGACAGCGGTAACACTGAAGCTTTCTTT.

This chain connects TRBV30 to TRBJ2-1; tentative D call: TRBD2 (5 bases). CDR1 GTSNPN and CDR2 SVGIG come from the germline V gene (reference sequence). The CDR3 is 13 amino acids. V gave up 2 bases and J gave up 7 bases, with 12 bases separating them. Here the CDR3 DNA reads TGTGCCTGGAGTAGCAGCGGCCTGAATGAGCAGTTCTTC. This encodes CAWSSSGLNEQFF.

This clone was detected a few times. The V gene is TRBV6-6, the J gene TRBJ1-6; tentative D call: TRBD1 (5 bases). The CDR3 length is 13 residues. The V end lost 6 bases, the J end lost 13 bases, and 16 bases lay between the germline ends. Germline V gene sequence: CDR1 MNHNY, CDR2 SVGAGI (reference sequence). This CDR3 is CASSPGTLFPLHF. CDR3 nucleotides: TGTGCCAGCAGCCCCGGGACCCTATTCCCCCTCCACTTT.

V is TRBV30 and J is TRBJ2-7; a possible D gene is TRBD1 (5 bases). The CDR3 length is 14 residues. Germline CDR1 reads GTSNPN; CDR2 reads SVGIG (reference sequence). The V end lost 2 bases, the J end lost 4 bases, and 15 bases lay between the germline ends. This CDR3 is CAWSHQGFGYEQYF. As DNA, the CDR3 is TGTGCCTGGAGTCACCAGGGCTTTGGGTACGAGCAGTACTTC.

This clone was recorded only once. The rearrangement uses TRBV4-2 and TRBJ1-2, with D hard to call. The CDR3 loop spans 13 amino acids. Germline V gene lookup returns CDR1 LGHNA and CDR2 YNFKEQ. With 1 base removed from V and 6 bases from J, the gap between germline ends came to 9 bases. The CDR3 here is CASSQGYMDGYTF. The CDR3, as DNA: TGTGCCAGCAGCCAAGGTTATATGGATGGCTACACCTTC.

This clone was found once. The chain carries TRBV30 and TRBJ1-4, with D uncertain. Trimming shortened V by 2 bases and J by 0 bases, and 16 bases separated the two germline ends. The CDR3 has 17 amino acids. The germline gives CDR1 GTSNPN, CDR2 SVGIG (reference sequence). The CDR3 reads CAWSSLGDIPTNEKLFF. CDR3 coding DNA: TGTGCCTGGAGTTCTCTGGGAGACATCCCAACTAATGAAAAACTGTTTTTT.

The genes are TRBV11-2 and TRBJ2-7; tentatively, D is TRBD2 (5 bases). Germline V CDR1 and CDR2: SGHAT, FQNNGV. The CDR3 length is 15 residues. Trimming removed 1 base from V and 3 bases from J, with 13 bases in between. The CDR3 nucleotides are TGTGCCAGCAGCTTAGGGGGAGAGGATATCTACGAGCAGTACTTC. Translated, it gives CASSLGGEDIYEQYF.

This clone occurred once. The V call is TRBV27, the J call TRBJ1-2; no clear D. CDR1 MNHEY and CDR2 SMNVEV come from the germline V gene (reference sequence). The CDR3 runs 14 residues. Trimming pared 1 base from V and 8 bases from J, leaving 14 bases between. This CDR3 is CASSLLPSRYGYTF. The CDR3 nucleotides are TGTGCCAGCAGTTTATTACCGAGCCGGTACGGCTACACCTTC.

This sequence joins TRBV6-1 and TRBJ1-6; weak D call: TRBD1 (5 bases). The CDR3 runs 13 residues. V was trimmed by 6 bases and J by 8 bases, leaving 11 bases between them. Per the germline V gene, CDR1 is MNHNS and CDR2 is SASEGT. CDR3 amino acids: CASSGDFDSPLHF. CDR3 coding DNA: TGTGCCAGCAGCGGGGACTTCGATTCACCCCTCCACTTT.

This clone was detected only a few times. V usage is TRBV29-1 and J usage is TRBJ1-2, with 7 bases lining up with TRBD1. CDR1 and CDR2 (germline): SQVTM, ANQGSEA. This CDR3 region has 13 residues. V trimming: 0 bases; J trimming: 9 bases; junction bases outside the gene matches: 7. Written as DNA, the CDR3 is TGCAGCGTTGAAGACCTTACAGGGGTGAGCTACACCTTC. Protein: CSVEDLTGVSYTF.

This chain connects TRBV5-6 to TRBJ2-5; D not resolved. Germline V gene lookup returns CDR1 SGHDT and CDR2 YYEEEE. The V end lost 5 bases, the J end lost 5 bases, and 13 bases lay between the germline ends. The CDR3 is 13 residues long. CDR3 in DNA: TGTGCCAGCAGGTGGGCATCCACGGAGACCCAGTACTTC. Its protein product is CASRWASTETQYF. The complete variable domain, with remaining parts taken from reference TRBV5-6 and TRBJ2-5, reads DAGVTQSPTHLIKTRGQQVTLRCSPKSGHDTVSWYQQALGQGPQFIFQYYEEEERQRGNFPDRFSGHQFPNYSSELNVNALLLGDSALYLCASRWASTETQYFGPGTRLLVL.

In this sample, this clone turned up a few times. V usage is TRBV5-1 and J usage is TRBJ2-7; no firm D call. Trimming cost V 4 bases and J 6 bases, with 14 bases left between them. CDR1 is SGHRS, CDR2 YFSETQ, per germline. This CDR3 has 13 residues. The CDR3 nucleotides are TGCGCCAGCAGCCTACGTGCAGTAGGCGAGCAGTACTTC. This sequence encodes CASSLRAVGEQYF.

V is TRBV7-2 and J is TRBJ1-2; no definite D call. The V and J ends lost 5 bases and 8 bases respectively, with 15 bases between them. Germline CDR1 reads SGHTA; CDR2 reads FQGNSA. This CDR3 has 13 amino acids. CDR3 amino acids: CASSREFGAGYTF. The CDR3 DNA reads TGTGCCAGCAGCCGGGAATTCGGTGCAGGCTACACCTTC.

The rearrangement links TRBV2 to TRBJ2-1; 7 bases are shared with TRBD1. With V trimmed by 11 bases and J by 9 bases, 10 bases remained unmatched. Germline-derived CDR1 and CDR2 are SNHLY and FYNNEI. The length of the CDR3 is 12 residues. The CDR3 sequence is CAGQGDDSEQFF. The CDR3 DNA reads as TGTGCCGGCCAGGGGGACGACAGTGAGCAGTTCTTC.

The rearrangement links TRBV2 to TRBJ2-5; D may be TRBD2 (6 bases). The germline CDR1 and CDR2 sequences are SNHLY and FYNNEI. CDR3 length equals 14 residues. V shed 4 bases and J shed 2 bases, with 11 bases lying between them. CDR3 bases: TGTGCCAGCAGTGGGGGACTGCCTCAAGAGACCCAGTACTTC. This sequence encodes CASSGGLPQETQYF.

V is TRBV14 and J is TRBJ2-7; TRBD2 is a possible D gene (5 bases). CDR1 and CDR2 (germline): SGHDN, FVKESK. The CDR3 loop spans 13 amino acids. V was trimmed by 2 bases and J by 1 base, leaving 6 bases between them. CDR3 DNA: TGTGCCAGCAGCCAACGGGGATCCTACGAGCAGTACTTC. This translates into CASSQRGSYEQYF.

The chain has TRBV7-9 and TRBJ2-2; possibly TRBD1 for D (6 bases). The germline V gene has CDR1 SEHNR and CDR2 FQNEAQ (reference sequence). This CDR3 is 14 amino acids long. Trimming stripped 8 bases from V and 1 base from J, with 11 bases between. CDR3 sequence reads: CASPIQGNTGELFF. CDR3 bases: TGTGCCAGCCCGATACAGGGGAACACCGGGGAGCTGTTTTTT.

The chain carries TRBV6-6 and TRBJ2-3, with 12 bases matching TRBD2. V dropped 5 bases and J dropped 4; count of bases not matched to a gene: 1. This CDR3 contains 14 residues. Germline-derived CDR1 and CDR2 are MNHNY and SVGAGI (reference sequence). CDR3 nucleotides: TGTGCCAGCAGTCGGACTAGCGGGGCAGATACGCAGTATTTT. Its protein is CASSRTSGADTQYF.

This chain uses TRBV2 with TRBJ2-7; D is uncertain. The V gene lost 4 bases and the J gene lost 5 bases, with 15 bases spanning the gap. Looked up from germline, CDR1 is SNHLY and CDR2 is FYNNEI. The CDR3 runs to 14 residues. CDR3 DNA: TGTGCCAGCAGTGTCATGTGGTCTCGGGACGAGCAGTACTTC. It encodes CASSVMWSRDEQYF.

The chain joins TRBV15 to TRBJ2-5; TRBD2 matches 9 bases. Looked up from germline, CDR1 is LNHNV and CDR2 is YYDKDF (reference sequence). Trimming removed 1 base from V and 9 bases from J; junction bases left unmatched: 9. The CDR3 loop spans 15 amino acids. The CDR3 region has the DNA TGTGCCACCAGCAGAGCGGAAGCTAGCGGGGCCGCCCAGTACTTC. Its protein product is CATSRAEASGAAQYF.